This TCR beta chain was obtained from a study of cytomegalovirus exposure and HLA in healthy donors. Details on this clone: Its specificity is unknown.

There are 14 residues in the CDR3. V was cut by 4 bases and J by 3 bases, with 12 bases left in between. The germline V gene has CDR1 SGHDT and CDR2 YYEEEE. General study findings and limits: Presence/absence analyses rested on an assumption that sequencing depth was roughly uniform across donors. Reports showed the classifier diagnosing cytomegalovirus status with high specificity and sensitivity.

PCR involved 60 Vbeta and 13 Jbeta primers. The assay was immunoSEQ multiplex PCR, and TCRdb's table has in-frame clones only and misses some. The table records some 110,000 clones, 60% to 85% of them present only once. The genes are TRBV5-6 and TRBJ2-3; D not resolved. This TCR came from a male donor in good health and CMV-seronegative. The sample comprised PBMCs. The CDR3 nucleotides read TGTGCCAGCAGCAGAGGAGTCGGGACAGATACGCAGTATTTT. Amino acid sequence: CASSRGVGTDTQYF.